The TCR beta chain described here comes from a study of shared T cell receptors in the human thymus. V was pared by 1 base and J by 2 bases, with 12 bases between. Germline V CDR1 and CDR2: SNHLY, FYNNEI. The CDR3 covers 16 residues. Measured with immunoSEQ multiplex PCR; TCRdb has only the in-frame clones, and not every one. The sample holds approximately 760,000 clones, approximately 85% seen once. These sequences were also reported in another study, on human thymus T cells. As that report states: Thymus specimens were resections from corrective heart surgery. Across thymic and blood repertoires, the usage of V and J genes appeared to be biased.

This receptor was taken from a girl under two years old with a congenital heart defect. Sequencing input: thymocytes. The rearrangement joins TRBV2 to TRBJ1-3; D gene uncertain. The CDR3 protein is CASSEDRSGAGNTIYF. The CDR3 bases are TGTGCCAGCAGTGAAGATCGTTCCGGGGCTGGAAACACCATATATTTT. The whole variable domain, remainder taken from reference TRBV2 and TRBJ1-3, is EPEVTQTPSHQVTQMGQEVILRCVPISNHLYFYWYRQILGQKVEFLVSFYNNEISEKSEIFDDQFSVERPDGSNFTLKIRSTKLEDSAMYFCASSEDRSGAGNTIYFGEGSWLTVV.